This T cell receptor beta chain was recovered during a study of T cells in Graves' hyperthyroidism and ophthalmopathy. RNA transcripts served as the template for amplifying TCR beta CDR3 regions. The HTBI primer set served for first-round RT-PCR of the TCR CDR3. MiXCR, run by TCRdb on the multiplex PCR reads, gives a single entry per CDR3 protein. The table lists about 92,000 distinct CDR3 sequences, roughly 49% of them singletons. Findings and limits, study-wide: Researchers report that a 13 V-J model separated ophthalmopathy from stable hyperthyroidism.

The CDR3 length is 12 residues. Germline CDR1 is MDHEN and CDR2 is SYDVKM. Trimming shortened V by 4 bases and J by 6 bases, and 8 bases separated the two germline ends. This clonotype appeared a few times. Its cognate antigen is unknown. This TCR was recovered from a middle-aged woman with Graves' hyperthyroidism. Sequenced sample: blood. V and J are TRBV28 and TRBJ2-3; D gene ambiguous. The CDR3 bases are TGTGCCAGCAGTTCGTCTTCTGATACGCAGTATTTT. Translating it yields CASSSSSDTQYF.